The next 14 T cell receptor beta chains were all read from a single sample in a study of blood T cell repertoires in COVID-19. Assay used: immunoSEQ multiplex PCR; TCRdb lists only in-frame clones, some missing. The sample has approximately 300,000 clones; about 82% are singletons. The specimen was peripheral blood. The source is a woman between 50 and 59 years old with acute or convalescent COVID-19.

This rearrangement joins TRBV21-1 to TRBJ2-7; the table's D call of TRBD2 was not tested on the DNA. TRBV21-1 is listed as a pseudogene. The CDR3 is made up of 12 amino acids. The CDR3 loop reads CASSKPLHEQYF. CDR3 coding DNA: TGTGCCAGCAGCAAACCCCTACACGAGCAGTACTTC.

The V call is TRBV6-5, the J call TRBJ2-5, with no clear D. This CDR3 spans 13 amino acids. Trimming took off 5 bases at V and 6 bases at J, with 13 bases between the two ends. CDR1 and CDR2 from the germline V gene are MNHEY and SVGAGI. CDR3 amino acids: CASSLTQRQTQYF. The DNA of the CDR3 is TGTGCCAGCAGTCTGACACAGAGACAGACCCAGTACTTC.

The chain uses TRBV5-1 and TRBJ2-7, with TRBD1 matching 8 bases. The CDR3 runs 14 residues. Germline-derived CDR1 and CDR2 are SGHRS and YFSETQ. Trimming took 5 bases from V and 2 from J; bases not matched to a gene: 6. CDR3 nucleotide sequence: TGCGCCAGCAGTAGCCGGACAGGGCCCTACGAGCAGTACTTC. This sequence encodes CASSSRTGPYEQYF.

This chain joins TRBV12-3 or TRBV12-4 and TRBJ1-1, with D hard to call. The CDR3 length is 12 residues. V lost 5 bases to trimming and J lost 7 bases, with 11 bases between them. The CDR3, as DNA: TGTGCCAGCAGTCCTCCGAACGGTGAAGCTTTCTTT. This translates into CASSPPNGEAFF.

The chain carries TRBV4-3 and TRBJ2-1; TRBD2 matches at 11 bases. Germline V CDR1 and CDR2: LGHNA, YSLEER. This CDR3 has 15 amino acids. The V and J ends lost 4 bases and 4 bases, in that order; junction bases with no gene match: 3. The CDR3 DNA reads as TGCGCCAGCAGCCCGGGACTAGCGGAGTACAATGAGCAGTTCTTC. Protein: CASSPGLAEYNEQFF.

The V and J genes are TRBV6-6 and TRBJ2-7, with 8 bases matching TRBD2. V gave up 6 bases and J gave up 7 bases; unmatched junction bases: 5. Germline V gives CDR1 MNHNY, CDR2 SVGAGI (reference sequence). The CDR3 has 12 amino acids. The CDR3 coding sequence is TGTGCCAGCAGGCTAGCGGGTAATGAGCAGTACTTC. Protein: CASRLAGNEQYF.

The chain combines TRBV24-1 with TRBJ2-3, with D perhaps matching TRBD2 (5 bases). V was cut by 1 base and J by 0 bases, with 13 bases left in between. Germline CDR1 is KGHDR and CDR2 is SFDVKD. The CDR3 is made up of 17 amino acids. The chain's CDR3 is CATSDFLASGSTDTQYF. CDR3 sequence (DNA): TGTGCCACCAGTGATTTTTTAGCAAGCGGTAGCACAGATACGCAGTATTTT.

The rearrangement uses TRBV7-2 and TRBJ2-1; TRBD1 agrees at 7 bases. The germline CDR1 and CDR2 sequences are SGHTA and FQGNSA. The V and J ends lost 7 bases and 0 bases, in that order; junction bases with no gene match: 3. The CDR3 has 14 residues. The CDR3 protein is CASTGQVSYNEQFF. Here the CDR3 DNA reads TGTGCCAGCACCGGACAGGTCTCCTACAATGAGCAGTTCTTC.

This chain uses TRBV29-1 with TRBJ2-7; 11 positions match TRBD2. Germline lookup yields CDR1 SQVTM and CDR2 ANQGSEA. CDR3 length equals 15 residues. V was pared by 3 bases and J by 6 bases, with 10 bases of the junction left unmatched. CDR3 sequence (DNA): TGCAGCGTTGAGCGGGGAACTAGCGGGAGCACCGAGCAGTACTTC. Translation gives CSVERGTSGSTEQYF.

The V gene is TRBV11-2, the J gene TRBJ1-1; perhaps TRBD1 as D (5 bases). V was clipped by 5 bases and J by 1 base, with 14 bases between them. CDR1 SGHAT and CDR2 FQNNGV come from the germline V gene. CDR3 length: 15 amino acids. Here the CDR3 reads CASSTGRGQNTEAFF. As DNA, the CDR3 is TGTGCCAGCAGCACCGGTAGGGGCCAGAACACTGAAGCTTTCTTT.

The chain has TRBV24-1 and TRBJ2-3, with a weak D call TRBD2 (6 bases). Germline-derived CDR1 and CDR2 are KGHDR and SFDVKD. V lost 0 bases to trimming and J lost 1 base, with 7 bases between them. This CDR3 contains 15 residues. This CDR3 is CATSDLGEGTDTQYF. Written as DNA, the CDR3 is TGTGCCACCAGTGATTTGGGGGAGGGCACAGATACGCAGTATTTT.

This CDR3 is CASSIDRGLSYEQYF. CDR3 nucleotide sequence: TGTGCCAGTAGTATCGACAGGGGATTATCCTACGAGCAGTACTTC. The V call is TRBV19, the J call TRBJ2-7; 8 bases line up with TRBD1. Germline assignment: CDR1 LNHDA and CDR2 SQIVND (reference sequence). J lost 1 base, V lost 3 bases, and 5 bases had no gene match. This CDR3 region has 15 residues.

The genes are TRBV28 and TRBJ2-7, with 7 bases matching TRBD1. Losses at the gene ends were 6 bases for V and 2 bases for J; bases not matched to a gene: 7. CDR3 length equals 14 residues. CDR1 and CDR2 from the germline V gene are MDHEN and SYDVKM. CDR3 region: CASRGRDSTYEQYF. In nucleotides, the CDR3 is TGTGCCAGCAGGGGCCGGGACAGCACCTACGAGCAGTACTTC. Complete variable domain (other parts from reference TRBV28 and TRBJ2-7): DVKVTQSSRYLVKRTGEKVFLECVQDMDHENMFWYRQDPGLGLRLIYFSYDVKMKEKGDIPEGYSVSREKKERFSLILESASTNQTSMYLCASRGRDSTYEQYFGPGTRLTVT.

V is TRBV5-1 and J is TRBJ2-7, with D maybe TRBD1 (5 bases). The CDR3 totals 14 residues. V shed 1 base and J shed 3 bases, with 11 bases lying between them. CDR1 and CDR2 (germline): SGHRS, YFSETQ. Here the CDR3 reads CASSLTSDSYEQYF. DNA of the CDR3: TGCGCCAGCAGCTTGACCTCAGACAGCTACGAGCAGTACTTC.